One sample yielded the 26 T cell receptor beta chains listed below, sequenced in a study of T-cell reconstitution after alpha-beta-depleted transplantation in children. Unique molecular identifiers were used in preparing the TCRbeta library. From the PCR reads, TCRdb called clonotypes with MiXCR, one entry per CDR3 protein. The sample lists 200,000 or so distinct CDR3 sequences, around 9.2% occurring once. The sample consisted of PBMCs, mostly from graft donor cells, taken 360 days after TCRalphabeta/CD19-depleted stem cell transplant. The receptors were sampled from a male patient between 2 and 9 years old who had a stem cell transplant for acute myeloid leukemia, so the T cells may come from the graft donor.

The chain uses TRBV3-1 and TRBJ2-3; D remains ambiguous. Germline V gives CDR1 LGHDT, CDR2 YNNKEL (reference sequence). V dropped 0 bases and J dropped 4 bases, with 5 bases sitting between them. This CDR3 comprises 13 residues. CDR3 nucleotide sequence: TGTGCCAGCAGCCAAGATTCTCCAGATACGCAGTATTTT. Protein: CASSQDSPDTQYF.

There are a few counts of this clonotype. This chain connects TRBV5-1 to TRBJ2-5, with no clear D. The CDR3 has 14 amino acids. CDR1 and CDR2 from the germline V gene are SGHRS and YFSETQ. Trimming shortened V by 5 bases and J by 1 base, and 12 bases separated the two germline ends. The CDR3 bases are TGCGCCAGCAGGGTCGGAGAGGTCCAAGAGACCCAGTACTTC. As protein: CASRVGEVQETQYF.

This rearrangement joins TRBV5-1 to TRBJ2-1; D ambiguous. Trimming removed 2 bases from V and 3 bases from J, with 12 bases in between. Germline lookup yields CDR1 SGHRS and CDR2 YFSETQ. This CDR3 has 15 residues. The CDR3 bases are TGCGCCAGCAGCTTACGGTCCCGCGGCTACAATGAGCAGTTCTTC. It codes for CASSLRSRGYNEQFF.

This clonotype was detected many times. This rearrangement joins TRBV20-1 to TRBJ2-3; 11 bases agree with TRBD1. CDR3 length: 14 residues. V shed 4 bases and J 3 bases; nucleotides not matched to a gene: 3. Germline CDR1 DFQATT, CDR2 SNEGSKA (reference sequence). This CDR3 reads CSAKDRGLTDTQYF. The CDR3 region has the DNA TGCAGTGCTAAGGACAGGGGGCTGACAGATACGCAGTATTTT.

The sample holds a few counts of this clonotype. The CDR3 loop reads CASSFTGNPYEQYF. The CDR3 coding sequence is TGTGCCAGCAGCTTTACCGGGAACCCGTACGAGCAGTACTTC. The chain recombines TRBV7-2 with TRBJ2-7; perhaps TRBD2 as D (5 bases). The germline gives CDR1 SGHTA, CDR2 FQGNSA. Trimming shortened V by 3 bases and J by 4 bases, and 13 bases separated the two germline ends. The CDR3 spans 14 residues.

This clonotype was counted only a few times. The V and J genes are TRBV20-1 and TRBJ2-5; tentatively, D is TRBD1 (5 bases). Trimming stripped 0 bases from V and 2 bases from J, with 10 bases between. This CDR3 contains 14 residues. Germline CDR1 is DFQATT and CDR2 is SNEGSKA (reference sequence). CDR3 nucleotide sequence: TGCAGTGCTAGAGATGGGGCAGGGCAAGAGACCCAGTACTTC. Residues: CSARDGAGQETQYF.

V and J are TRBV7-9 and TRBJ2-3; D gene ambiguous. Germline-derived CDR1 and CDR2 are SEHNR and FQNEAQ (reference sequence). The CDR3 has 16 amino acids. V gave up 2 bases and J gave up 4 bases, with 16 bases separating them. The CDR3 DNA follows: TGTGCCAGCAGCTTATCGGTGAGGAAGAGGCCAGATACGCAGTATTTT. This encodes CASSLSVRKRPDTQYF.

This clonotype was seen many times. The CDR3 reads CASSSTSYEQYF. CDR3 bases: TGTGCCAGCAGTTCAACTAGCTACGAGCAGTACTTC. V usage is TRBV12-3 or TRBV12-4 and J usage is TRBJ2-7, with D perhaps matching TRBD2 (5 bases). Trimming removed 4 bases at V and 3 bases at J, with 7 bases between. The CDR3 loop spans 12 amino acids.

This clonotype was found many times. The chain is built from TRBV20-1 and TRBJ2-3; 10 positions match TRBD2. This CDR3 is 17 amino acids long. With V trimmed by 3 bases and J by 1 base, 10 bases remained unmatched. CDR1 and CDR2 (germline): DFQATT, SNEGSKA (reference sequence). Here the CDR3 DNA reads TGCAGTGCTAGGCGATTCCCTAGCGGGGGTGGCACAGATACGCAGTATTTT. This gives the protein CSARRFPSGGGTDTQYF.

This clonotype was detected only a few times. The chain recombines TRBV25-1 with TRBJ2-2, with 7 bases matching TRBD2. Germline-derived CDR1 and CDR2 are MGHDK and SYGVNS. Trimming removed 5 bases from V and 6 bases from J; junction bases left unmatched: 9. This CDR3 is 15 amino acids long. The CDR3 here is CASSTRSGLPGELFF. As DNA, the CDR3 is TGTGCCAGCAGTACCCGTAGCGGGCTCCCCGGGGAGCTGTTTTTT. Based on the CDR3 plus reference TRBV25-1 and TRBJ2-2, the full variable domain is EADIYQTPRYLVIGTGKKITLECSQTMGHDKMYWYQQDPGMELHLIHYSYGVNSTEKGDLSSESTVSRIRTEHFPLTLESARPSHTSQYLCASSTRSGLPGELFFGEGSRLTVL.

This clonotype has only a few counts. The rearrangement uses TRBV20-1 and TRBJ2-1; either TRBD1 or TRBD2 may fit D (5 bases each). This CDR3 comprises 14 residues. Trimming cost V 3 bases and J 9 bases, with 18 bases left between them. Germline CDR1 is DFQATT and CDR2 is SNEGSKA (reference sequence). The CDR3, as DNA: TGCAGTGCTAGTCCCAGGGACCTCTTCACTGAGCAGTTCTTC. It specifies CSASPRDLFTEQFF.

This clonotype was detected only once. An end of the junction does not agree with germline; a read error may underlie this. The V and J genes are TRBV11-3 and TRBJ2-1, with a weak D call TRBD1 (6 bases). This CDR3 has 12 residues. Germline V gene data show CDR1 as SGHNT and CDR2 as YENEEA. CDR3 in DNA: TGTGCCCGCAGCTTAATTGGGGGCCAGCAGTTCTTC. It encodes CARSLIGGQQFF.

The sample holds many counts of this clonotype. J is TRBJ1-4 and V is TRBV7-2, with TRBD1 identical over 7 bases. The CDR3 is made up of 14 amino acids. Germline V gives CDR1 SGHTA, CDR2 FQGNSA. Germline trimming cut 5 bases from V and 7 bases from J; bases unmatched to any gene: 7. CDR3 protein: CASSQQGWSEKLFF. CDR3 coding DNA: TGTGCCAGCAGCCAACAGGGGTGGAGTGAAAAACTGTTTTTT.

The chain links TRBV24-1 to TRBJ2-2; 8 nucleotides align to TRBD1. Germline V gene sequence: CDR1 KGHDR, CDR2 SFDVKD. This CDR3 is 15 amino acids long. V lost 9 bases to trimming and J lost 1 base; unmatched junction nucleotides: 6. This CDR3 reads CATHEGQVNTGELFF. The CDR3 DNA sequence: TGTGCCACCCACGAGGGACAGGTGAACACCGGGGAGCTGTTTTTT.

This clonotype was found a few times. V gene TRBV5-5 combines with J gene TRBJ2-1; a weak D match, TRBD2 (6 bases). The CDR3 contains 15 residues. V was pared by 0 bases and J by 8 bases, with 15 bases between. The V gene's germline CDR1 is SGHKS and CDR2 YYEKEE (reference sequence). This CDR3 reads CASSLGGANYYEQFF. In DNA, the CDR3 is TGTGCCAGCAGCTTGGGCGGGGCCAATTACTATGAGCAGTTCTTC.

The chain employs TRBV12-3 or TRBV12-4 and TRBJ1-1, with 10 bases lining up with TRBD1. The length of the CDR3 is 18 residues. V was pared by 5 bases and J by 0 bases, with 12 bases of the junction left unmatched. The CDR3 nucleotides are TGTGCCAGCAGTCACCCCTGGACAGGGGGGTGGATGAACACTGAAGCTTTCTTT. It is translated as CASSHPWTGGWMNTEAFF.

The chain joins TRBV12-3 or TRBV12-4 to TRBJ2-1; 9 bases map to TRBD2. The V and J ends lost 5 bases and 5 bases, in that order; junction bases with no gene match: 1. The CDR3 spans 13 residues. CDR3 DNA: TGTGCCAGCAGTCCTAGCGGGAACAATGAGCAGTTCTTC. Translated: CASSPSGNNEQFF.

The V gene is TRBV5-1, the J gene TRBJ2-6, with D unclear. The V gene's germline CDR1 is SGHRS and CDR2 YFSETQ. V dropped 6 bases and J dropped 0 bases, with 19 bases sitting between them. This CDR3 is 18 amino acids long. This CDR3 is CASNPHVGRISGANVLTF. The CDR3 bases are TGCGCCAGCAACCCCCACGTCGGACGGATCTCTGGGGCCAACGTCCTGACTTTC. The complete variable domain, with remaining parts taken from reference TRBV5-1 and TRBJ2-6, reads KAGVTQTPRYLIKTRGQQVTLSCSPISGHRSVSWYQQTPGQGLQFLFEYFSETQRNKGNFPGRFSGRQFSNSRSEMNVSTLELGDSALYLCASNPHVGRISGANVLTFGAGSRLTVL.

This clonotype was detected many times. This chain connects TRBV6-2 or TRBV6-3 to TRBJ2-1, with 7 nucleotides matching TRBD1. Germline V gene data show CDR1 as MNHEY and CDR2 as SVGEGT. The CDR3 consists of 13 residues. Trimming took 8 bases from V and 4 from J; bases not matched to a gene: 5. The CDR3 protein is CASEGALYNEQFF. In DNA, the CDR3 is TGTGCCAGCGAGGGGGCCCTTTACAATGAGCAGTTCTTC.

This clonotype came up many times. The chain uses TRBV12-3 or TRBV12-4 and TRBJ2-3; D is possibly TRBD1 (5 bases). V dropped 6 bases and J dropped 2 bases, with 15 bases sitting between them. The CDR3 length is 15 residues. The DNA for the CDR3 is TGTGCCAGCAGGGGTGGACATCCCTACACAGATACGCAGTATTTT. As protein: CASRGGHPYTDTQYF.

Remarks on this clonotype: This sequence may be a read error, since a much larger clone differs from it by one base. The conserved phenylalanine or tryptophan normally closing the CDR3 is absent here, so this likely arose from a read error. The chain links TRBV30 to TRBJ2-1, with D maybe TRBD2 (5 bases). The CDR3 covers 12 residues. Germline V gene sequence: CDR1 GTSNPN, CDR2 SVGIG (reference sequence). Trimming removed 5 bases at V and 4 bases at J, with 9 bases between. The CDR3 nucleotides read TGTGCCTGGGGACTGAATTACAATGAGCAGTTCATC. This codes for CAWGLNYNEQFI.

The V and J genes are TRBV19 and TRBJ2-2; 8 bases are shared with TRBD1. The junction had 10 bases not matched to a gene; V was cut back by 6 bases and J by 4 bases. The CDR3 spans 16 residues. Germline V gives CDR1 LNHDA, CDR2 SQIVND (reference sequence). CDR3 nucleotides: TGTGCCAGTAGGCAGTCAGGGGGCGCGGTCACCGGGGAGCTGTTTTTT. Amino acid sequence: CASRQSGGAVTGELFF.

This clonotype came up many times. CDR3 sequence (DNA): TGTGCCAGCAGTTTAGTGGAGAGACCCCACCCCAAGTACTTC. Residues: CASSLVERPHPKYF. The rearrangement links TRBV12-3 or TRBV12-4 to TRBJ2-5; D is uncertain. CDR3 length equals 14 residues. The V end was cut by 1 base, the J end by 12 bases, with 18 bases between.

This clonotype appeared many times. This chain connects TRBV20-1 to TRBJ2-2, with D uncertain. Deletions cut 7 bases from V and 6 bases from J, with 15 bases between. The CDR3 is 13 residues long. Per the germline V gene, CDR1 is DFQATT and CDR2 is SNEGSKA (reference sequence). The CDR3 sequence is CSVDLISPGELFF. For the CDR3, the DNA is TGCAGTGTTGACTTGATTTCCCCCGGGGAGCTGTTTTTT.

In its sample, this clonotype was seen many times. The rearrangement uses TRBV20-1 and TRBJ2-7; possibly TRBD1 or TRBD2 for D (5 bases each). The length of the CDR3 is 12 residues. Germline V gene lookup returns CDR1 DFQATT and CDR2 SNEGSKA (reference sequence). V shed 2 bases and J shed 5 bases, with 10 bases lying between them. The DNA of the CDR3 is TGCAGTGCTAGACAGGGAGCCCACGAGCAGTACTTC. It is translated as CSARQGAHEQYF.

This clonotype was seen more than once but under ten times. The V and J genes are TRBV5-5 and TRBJ1-1; no firm D call. The germline V gene encodes CDR1 SGHKS and CDR2 YYEKEE (reference sequence). This CDR3 is 13 amino acids long. V lost 6 bases, J lost 6 bases, and 15 bases lay in between. The CDR3 protein is CASTIGRPAEAFF. The CDR3 coding sequence is TGTGCCAGCACCATCGGGAGGCCCGCTGAAGCTTTCTTT.